Reported below is one TCR beta chain. The sample is drawn from a study of blood T cell repertoires in COVID-19. Sequencing used immunoSEQ multiplex PCR; TCRdb keeps in-frame clones, though not all of them. Of over 100,000 clones in the sample, 55% to 75% are singletons; the top ten hold 1.9%. The CDR3 is 15 residues long. The ends were cut back, 2 bases at V and 12 bases at J, with 21 bases in the middle. CDR1 and CDR2 (germline): SGHRS, YFSETQ. Sequencing was carried out using peripheral blood. The origin of this receptor is a woman in her 70s with acute or convalescent COVID-19. The V and J genes are TRBV5-1 and TRBJ2-1, with a possible D match to TRBD1 (7 bases). The CDR3 loop reads CASSFTGDSLGGQFF. The CDR3 bases are TGCGCCAGCAGCTTTACAGGGGACTCTCTCGGAGGGCAGTTCTTC.